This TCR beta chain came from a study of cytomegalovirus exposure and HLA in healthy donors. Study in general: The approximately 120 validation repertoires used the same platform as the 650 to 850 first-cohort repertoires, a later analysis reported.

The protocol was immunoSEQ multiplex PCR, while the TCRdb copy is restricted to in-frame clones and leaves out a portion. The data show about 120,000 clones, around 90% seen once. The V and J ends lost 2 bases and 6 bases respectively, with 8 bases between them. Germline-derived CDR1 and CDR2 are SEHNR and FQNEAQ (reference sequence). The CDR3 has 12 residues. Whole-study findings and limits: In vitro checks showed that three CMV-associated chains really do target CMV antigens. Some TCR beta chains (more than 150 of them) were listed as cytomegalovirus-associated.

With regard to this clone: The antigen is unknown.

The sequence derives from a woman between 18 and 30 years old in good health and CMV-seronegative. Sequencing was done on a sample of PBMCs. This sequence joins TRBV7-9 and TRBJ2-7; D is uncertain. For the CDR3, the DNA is TGTGCCAGCAGCTTATATGTCAGCGAGCAGTACTTC. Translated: CASSLYVSEQYF.